This record covers a single TCR beta chain. V was trimmed by 4 bases and J by 5 bases, leaving 9 bases between them. Looked up from germline, CDR1 is SGHDN and CDR2 is FVKESK. The length of the CDR3 is 12 residues. The data are from a study of blood T cell repertoires in COVID-19. Looking at the study overall: Nucleic acid was either cDNA or gDNA, and it came from T cells, B-cell-depleted T cells, or PBMCs.

The authors' processing: Amplification of reference gene primers was used by the study to estimate nucleated cell counts. Sequenced by immunoSEQ multiplex PCR; TCRdb stores in-frame clones only, minus some. V and J calls and clone size are as listed in that table; D and trimming were resolved from the DNA. The data contain about 210,000 clones, around 86% of them singletons. Categorization into cohorts depended on clinical history that participants reported. Sequencing used PBMCs or T cells enriched from blood (not recorded which). The clonotype originates from a woman between 45 and 60 years old with acute COVID-19. The chain joins TRBV14 to TRBJ2-7, with TRBD1 as a possible D gene (6 bases). In DNA, the CDR3 is TGTGCCAGCAGCCCACAGGGCAACGAGCAGTACTTC. Its translation is CASSPQGNEQYF.